The subject of this entry is one TCR beta chain. What it recognizes is unknown. These data are taken from a study of cytomegalovirus exposure and HLA in healthy donors. Study-wide results and limits: In a later analysis, a missense DCLRE1C variant was linked to TCR beta V- and J-gene trimming.

The study ran its PCR with 60 Vbeta and 13 Jbeta primers. Profiling relied on immunoSEQ multiplex PCR, and the TCRdb table lists in-frame clones only, not all of them. The sample contains about 65,000 clones, 55% to 65% of which appear only once. Germline V lookup: CDR1 SGHVS, CDR2 FQNEAQ. V dropped 5 bases and J dropped 1 base, with 11 bases sitting between them. This CDR3 spans 14 amino acids. The specimen was PBMCs. The V and J genes are TRBV7-8 and TRBJ1-1; no definite D call. This receptor was obtained from a man younger than 45 in good health and CMV-seronegative. In DNA, the CDR3 is TGTGCCAGCAGCCCTAGCGTACAGAACACTGAAGCTTTCTTT. Protein: CASSPSVQNTEAFF. Complete variable domain (other parts from reference TRBV7-8 and TRBJ1-1): GAGVSQSPRYKVAKRGQDVALRCDPISGHVSLFWYQQALGQGPEFLTYFQNEAQLDKSGLPSDRFFAERPEGSVSTLKIQRTQQEDSAVYLCASSPSVQNTEAFFGQGTRLTVV.